The T cell receptor (beta chain) described here comes from a study of T cells during gluten challenge in celiac disease (TCRdb year 2017). Looking at the study overall: Paired single-cell TCR sequencing was performed for 6 to 8 challenge participants showing a significant rise in HLA-DQ:gluten tetramer-binding T cells. Blood was collected at baseline, day 6 and day 14 of the challenge, and duodenal biopsies at baseline and day 14. On the Illumina MiSeq, single-cell libraries were sequenced as paired-end 250 bp and bulk libraries as paired-end 300 bp.

Spanning cysteine to phenylalanine, the CDR3 consists of 13 amino acids. CDR3 DNA is the only sequence kept; it has 39 bases, read in frame from the first base. The germline ends are 8 bases apart after V is trimmed by 4 bases and J by 4 bases. From the germline V gene, CDR1 is SGHTA and CDR2 is FQGNSA. Broad study findings and their caveats: Increased clonal expansion on day 6 was shown by a lower sample-corrected Shannon diversity of circulating gluten-specific T cells. The circulating gluten-specific T cells hit their peak on day 6, and the day-6 repertoire seemed to be made up largely of expanded preexisting memory clonotypes. In roughly 7 patients, 12-44% of single-cell TCR-alpha/beta clonotypes seen at the latest time point had also been present at baseline, compared with roughly 52-55% in the bulk data.

The library was prepared using single-cell sequencing. The sequencer listed for this sample is Illumina MiSeq. Three nested PCRs using multiplexed primers that cover all TRA and TRB V genes were used to amplify paired single-cell TCR-alpha and TCR-beta sequences. Under the source paper's analysis protocol: Selected pRESTO steps were used to preprocess reads, and IMGT/HighV-QUEST was used to assign V, D, J genes and CDR3 junctions. A single cell was kept only if the cell was a valid singleton with no more than three chains, each backed by 100 or more reads. Clonotypes were defined by identical paired TCR-alpha/beta nucleotide sequences, and cross-patient sharing of only about 0.2% indicated negligible cross-contamination. In samples containing more than 20 cells, repertoire diversity was estimated using an undersampling-corrected Shannon index. Using fastp at Q25 and MiXCR, TCRdb reprocessed the public reads and kept productive beta chains. Rows matching on CDR3 protein sequence are summarized as one entry with the most common DNA and genes. TCRdb's processing, not the study's, gives the V and J calls here. For this sample there are 150 to 200 distinct CDR3 sequences; approximately 57% appear just once. About two thirds of the sample belongs to the ten largest clones.

Worth noting for this clonotype: Per-base qualities were not stored, and no clone one base away is much larger.

For blood cells, the gate was set on tetramer-binding CD4+ effector-memory gut-homing T cells, defined as CD3+, CD45RA-, CD62L- and integrin beta7+, with lineage markers excluded. Patients with treated celiac disease who followed a gluten-free diet went through a 14-day oral dietary gluten challenge so that recall of gluten-specific T cells could be studied. Sorting was done on an Aria II cell sorter as single cells, plus in bulk whenever tetramer-positive cells were relatively numerous. Peripheral blood mononuclear cells were isolated by Ficoll density gradient centrifugation and cryopreserved before staining. Before tetramer-binding CD4+ T cells were sorted, thawed cells were stained with a pool of PE-conjugated HLA-DQ:gluten tetramers that present immunodominant gluten epitopes. Blood samples underwent tetramer-based enrichment after HLA-DQ:gluten tetramer staining.

The sequence derives from a female donor with celiac disease. Here the sequenced sample was gluten-specific CD4+ T cells sorted from blood using tetramers, taken at baseline or on day 6, 14 or 28 of gluten challenge (not recorded which). The rearrangement joined TRBV7-2 to TRBJ1-3, with a tentative D gene TRBD1 over 5 matching bases. The nucleotide sequence reads as follows: TGTGCCAGCAGCTCCCGGACAGGAAACACCATATATTTT. This translates into CASSSRTGNTIYF.